The present T cell receptor beta chain was sequenced within a study of blood T cell repertoires in COVID-19. Study-level information: Samples of COVID-19 (acute and convalescent) were obtained from the United States, Italy and Spain.

The authors' processing: Amplifying reference gene primers gave estimates of nucleated cell counts. The table came from immunoSEQ multiplex PCR; TCRdb's copy has only in-frame clones and leaves some out. The D gene and trimming were derived from the DNA, and the V and J assignments and clone size from that table. The repertoire holds 300,000 or so clones, around 86% seen once, with roughly 1.6% in the top ten. Germline lookup yields CDR1 SGDLS and CDR2 YYNGEE. J was trimmed by 3 bases and V by 4 bases; bases with no gene match: 7. The CDR3 has 16 residues. The receptor was isolated from a woman in her thirties or forties who had recovered from COVID-19. The chain recombines TRBV9 with TRBJ2-1; 10 positions match TRBD2. Sequencing used peripheral blood. CDR3 DNA sequence: TGTGCCAGCAGCCCCGGACTAGCGGCCCACTACAATGAGCAGTTCTTC. This sequence encodes CASSPGLAAHYNEQFF.